Sequencing of this T cell receptor beta chain was carried out in a study of blood T cell repertoires in COVID-19. Study summary: The United States, Italy and Spain provided the acute and convalescent COVID-19 samples.

To note about this clone: At the DNA level, this CDR3 is encoded by other sequences in the same sample as well.

This table comes from immunoSEQ multiplex PCR, and its TCRdb copy is limited to in-frame clones, with some not included. The table includes some 150,000 clones, around 84% detected once. Germline CDR1 is SGHDT and CDR2 is YYEEEE. Trimming cost V 1 base and J 2 bases, with 10 bases left between them. CDR3 size: 14 residues. The clonotype originates from a woman aged 55-69 years with acute or convalescent COVID-19. The rearrangement links TRBV5-6 to TRBJ2-7, with D possibly matching TRBD1 (5 bases). Source material: peripheral blood. In DNA form, the CDR3 reads TGTGCCAGCAGCTTGCAGGGTCGGACCTACGAGCAGTACTTC. This translates into CASSLQGRTYEQYF.